This T cell receptor (beta chain) came from a study of blood T cell repertoires in COVID-19. Study summary: COVID-19 samples, acute and convalescent, were from the United States, Italy and Spain.

Symptom resolution, clearance, or two negative PCRs marked the recovered donors of Cohort 3. After removal of 4 bases from V and 4 bases from J, the junction contained 16 bases not matched to a gene. The CDR3 has 17 residues. Germline assignment: CDR1 SGDLS and CDR2 YYNGEE. Assay: immunoSEQ multiplex PCR; the TCRdb copy retains only in-frame clones and omits some. The table has about 180,000 clones, around 84% seen once. The chain is built from TRBV9 and TRBJ2-5; 7 bases line up with TRBD1. Sequencing input: PBMCs or T cells enriched from blood (not recorded which). This receptor was taken from a man aged 50-59 years who had recovered from COVID-19. CDR3 in amino acids: CASSPRQGVGLGETQYF. DNA for the CDR3: TGTGCCAGCAGCCCTAGACAGGGTGTGGGATTAGGAGAGACCCAGTACTTC.